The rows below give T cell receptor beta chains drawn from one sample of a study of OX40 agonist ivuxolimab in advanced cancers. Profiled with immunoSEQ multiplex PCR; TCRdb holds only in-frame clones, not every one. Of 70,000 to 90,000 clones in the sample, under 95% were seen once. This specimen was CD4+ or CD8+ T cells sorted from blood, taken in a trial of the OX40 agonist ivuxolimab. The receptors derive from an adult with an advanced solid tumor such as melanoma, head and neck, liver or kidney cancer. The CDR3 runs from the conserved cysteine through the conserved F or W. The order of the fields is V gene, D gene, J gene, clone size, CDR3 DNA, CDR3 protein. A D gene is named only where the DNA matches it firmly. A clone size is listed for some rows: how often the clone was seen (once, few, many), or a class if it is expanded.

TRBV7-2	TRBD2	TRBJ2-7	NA	TGTGCCAGCAGCTTAGGACTAGCGGAGTCCTACGAGCAGTACTTC	CASSLGLAESYEQYF
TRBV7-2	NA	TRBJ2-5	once	TGTGCCAGCAGCTCCTATACTAGCCTAGAGACCCAGTACTTC	CASSSYTSLETQYF
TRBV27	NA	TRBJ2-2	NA	TGTGCCAGCAGTTTATCGTGGAAAGCGAACACCGGGGAGCTGTTTTTT	CASSLSWKANTGELFF
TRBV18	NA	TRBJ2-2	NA	TGTGCCAGCTCACCGCTACCGGCTGGGGGCTTCACCGGGGAGCTGTTTTTT	CASSPLPAGGFTGELFF
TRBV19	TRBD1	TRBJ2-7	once	TGTGCCAGTAGTACAGGACAGGGTGGGGACCAGTACTTC	CASSTGQGGDQYF
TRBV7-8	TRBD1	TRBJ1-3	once	TGTGCCAGCAGCTCGCGGACCGACAGGGGTGGGAACACCATATATTTT	CASSSRTDRGGNTIYF
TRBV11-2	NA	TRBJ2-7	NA	TGTGCCAGCAGCTTAGGTTTAACAACCTACGAGCAGTACTTC	CASSLGLTTYEQYF
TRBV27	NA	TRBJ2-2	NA	TGTGCCAGCAGTTTGATGTCCCCCGGGAACACCGGGGAGCTGTTTTTT	CASSLMSPGNTGELFF
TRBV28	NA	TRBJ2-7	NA	TGTGCCAGCAGGCAGGCCTACGAGCAGTACTTC	CASRQAYEQYF
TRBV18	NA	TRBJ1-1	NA	TGTGCCAGCTCACCACCGGGGCAGCAGAACACTGAAGCTTTCTTT	CASSPPGQQNTEAFF
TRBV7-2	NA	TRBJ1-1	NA	TGTGCCAGCAGCTTATATTGGGGAAGCACTGAAGCTTTCTTT	CASSLYWGSTEAFF
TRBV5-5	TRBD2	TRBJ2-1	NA	TGTGCCAGCAGCTGGACTAGCGGGTACAATGAGCAGTTCTTC	CASSWTSGYNEQFF
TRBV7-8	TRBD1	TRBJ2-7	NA	TGTGCCAGCAGCTTAACCACCGGACAGGGGAGCGAGCAGTACTTC	CASSLTTGQGSEQYF
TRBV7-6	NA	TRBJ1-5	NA	TGTGCCAGCAGCTTGGGCATGGATCAGCCCCAGCATTTT	CASSLGMDQPQHF
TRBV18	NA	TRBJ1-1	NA	TGTGCCAGCTCACCACCGGTACATCCGAACACTGAAGCTTTCTTT	CASSPPVHPNTEAFF
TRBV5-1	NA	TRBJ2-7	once	TGCGCCAGCAGCTCACCCCTGGGCGAGCAGTACTTC	CASSSPLGEQYF
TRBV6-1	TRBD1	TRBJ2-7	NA	TGTGCCAGCAGTGAAAACCACGGACAGGGATTCTACGAGCAGTACTTC	CASSENHGQGFYEQYF
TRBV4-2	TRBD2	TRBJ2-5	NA	TGTGCCAGCAGCCAAGGTCGATTAGGGAGGGAAGAGACCCAGTACTTC	CASSQGRLGREETQYF
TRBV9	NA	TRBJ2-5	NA	TGTGCCAGCAGCTCCAGTCCCATAGTTCAAGAGACCCAGTACTTC	CASSSSPIVQETQYF
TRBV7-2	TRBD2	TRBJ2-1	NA	TGTGCCAGCAGCCCAAGCCTAGCGGGGAACAATGAGCAGTTCTTC	CASSPSLAGNNEQFF